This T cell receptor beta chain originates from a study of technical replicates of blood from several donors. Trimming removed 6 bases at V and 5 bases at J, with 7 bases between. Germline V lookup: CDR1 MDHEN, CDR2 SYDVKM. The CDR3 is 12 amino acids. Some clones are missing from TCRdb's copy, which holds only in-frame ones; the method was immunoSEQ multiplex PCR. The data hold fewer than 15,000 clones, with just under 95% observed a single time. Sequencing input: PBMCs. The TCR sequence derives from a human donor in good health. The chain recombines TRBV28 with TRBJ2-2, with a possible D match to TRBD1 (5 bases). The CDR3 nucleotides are TGTGCCAGCAGGTCAGGGACCGGGGAGCTGTTTTTT. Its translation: CASRSGTGELFF.